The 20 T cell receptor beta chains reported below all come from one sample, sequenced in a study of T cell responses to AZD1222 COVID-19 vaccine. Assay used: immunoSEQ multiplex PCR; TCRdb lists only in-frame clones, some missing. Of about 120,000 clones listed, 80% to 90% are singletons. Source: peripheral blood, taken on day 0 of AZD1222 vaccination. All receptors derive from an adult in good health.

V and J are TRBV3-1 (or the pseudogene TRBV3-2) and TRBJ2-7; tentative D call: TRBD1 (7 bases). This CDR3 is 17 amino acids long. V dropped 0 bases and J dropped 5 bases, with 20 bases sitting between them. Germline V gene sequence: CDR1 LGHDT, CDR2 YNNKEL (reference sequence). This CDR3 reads CASSQEQGGGGSDEQYF. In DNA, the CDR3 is TGTGCCAGCAGCCAAGAGCAAGGCGGAGGGGGCAGCGACGAGCAGTACTTC.

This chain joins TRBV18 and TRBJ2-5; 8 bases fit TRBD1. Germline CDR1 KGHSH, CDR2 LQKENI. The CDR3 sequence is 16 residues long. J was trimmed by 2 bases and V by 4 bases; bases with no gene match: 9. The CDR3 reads CASSLTRDRRQETQYF. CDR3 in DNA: TGTGCCAGCTCACTGACCCGGGACAGGAGGCAAGAGACCCAGTACTTC.

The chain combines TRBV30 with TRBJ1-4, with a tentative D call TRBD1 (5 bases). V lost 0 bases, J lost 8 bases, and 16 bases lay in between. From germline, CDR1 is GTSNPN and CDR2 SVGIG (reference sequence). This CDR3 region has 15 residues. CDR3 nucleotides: TGTGCCTGGAGTGTACAAGCAGGGATGGGAGAAAAACTGTTTTTT. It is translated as CAWSVQAGMGEKLFF. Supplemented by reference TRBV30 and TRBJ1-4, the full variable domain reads SQTIHQWPATLVQPVGSPLSLECTVEGTSNPNLYWYRQAAGRGLQLLFYSVGIGQISSEVPQNLSASRPQDRQFILSSKKLLLSDSGFYLCAWSVQAGMGEKLFFGSGTQLSVL.

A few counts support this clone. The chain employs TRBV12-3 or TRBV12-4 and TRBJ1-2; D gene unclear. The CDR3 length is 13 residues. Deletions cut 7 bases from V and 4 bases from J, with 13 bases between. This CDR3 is CASTAYLLYGYTF. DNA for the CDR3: TGTGCCAGCACCGCCTACCTCCTCTATGGCTACACCTTC.

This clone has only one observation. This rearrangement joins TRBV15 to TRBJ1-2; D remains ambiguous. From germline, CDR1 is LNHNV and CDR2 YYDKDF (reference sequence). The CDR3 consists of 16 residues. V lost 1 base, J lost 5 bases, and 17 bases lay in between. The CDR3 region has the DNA TGTGCCACCAGCAGAGGTAGTGGGATGGGTACATATGGCTACACCTTC. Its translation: CATSRGSGMGTYGYTF.

For the CDR3, the DNA is TGTGCCAGCAGCCGCAGACTAGCGGGTGGCGCAGATACGCAGTATTTT. Protein product: CASSRRLAGGADTQYF. The V call is TRBV6-2 or TRBV6-3, the J call TRBJ2-3; 10 bases map to TRBD2. Trimming took 6 bases from V and 4 from J; bases not matched to a gene: 10. The CDR3 length is 16 residues. Germline V gene sequence: CDR1 MNHEY, CDR2 SVGEGT.

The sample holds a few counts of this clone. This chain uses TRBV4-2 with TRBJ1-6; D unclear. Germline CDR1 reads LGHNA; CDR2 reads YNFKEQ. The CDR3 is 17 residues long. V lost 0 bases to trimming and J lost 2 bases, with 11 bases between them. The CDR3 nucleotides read TGTGCCAGCAGCCAAGAAGAGGCCGGTCCCTATAATTCACCCCTCCACTTT. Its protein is CASSQEEAGPYNSPLHF.

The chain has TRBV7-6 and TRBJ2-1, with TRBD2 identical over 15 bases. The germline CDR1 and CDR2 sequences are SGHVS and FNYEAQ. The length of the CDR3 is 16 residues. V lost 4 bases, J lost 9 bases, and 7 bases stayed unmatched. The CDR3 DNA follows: TGTGCCAGCAGCTCTTTTGTGGGACTAGCGGGAGGTGAGCAGTTCTTC. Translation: CASSSFVGLAGGEQFF.

The CDR3 sequence: CASSPGLYYTDTQYF. The CDR3, as DNA: TGCGCCAGCAGCCCGGGACTCTACTACACAGATACGCAGTATTTT. The V and J genes are TRBV5-1 and TRBJ2-3; tentatively, D is TRBD2 (6 bases). In germline, CDR1 is SGHRS, CDR2 YFSETQ. The CDR3 sequence is 15 residues long. V was pared by 4 bases and J by 2 bases, with 14 bases between.

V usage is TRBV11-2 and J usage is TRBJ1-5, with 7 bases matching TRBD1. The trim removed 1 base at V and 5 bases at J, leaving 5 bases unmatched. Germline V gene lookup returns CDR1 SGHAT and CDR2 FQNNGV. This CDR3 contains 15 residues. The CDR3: CASSLGAGGYQPQHF. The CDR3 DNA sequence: TGTGCCAGCAGCTTAGGGGCAGGGGGGTATCAGCCCCAGCATTTT.

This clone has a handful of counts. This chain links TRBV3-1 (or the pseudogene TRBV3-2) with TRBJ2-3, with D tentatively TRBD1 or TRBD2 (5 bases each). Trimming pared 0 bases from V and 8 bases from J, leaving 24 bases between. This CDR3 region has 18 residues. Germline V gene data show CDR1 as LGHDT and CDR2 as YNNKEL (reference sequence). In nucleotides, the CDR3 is TGTGCCAGCAGCCAAGATGAATCCCGGGACCAGGTTAGGATTACGCAGTATTTT. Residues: CASSQDESRDQVRITQYF.

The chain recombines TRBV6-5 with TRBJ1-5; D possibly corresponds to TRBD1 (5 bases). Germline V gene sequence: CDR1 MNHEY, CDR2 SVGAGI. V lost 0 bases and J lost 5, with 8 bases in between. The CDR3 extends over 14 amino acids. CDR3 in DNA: TGTGCCAGCAGTTACTCATTGGGGGATCAGCCCCAGCATTTT. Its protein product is CASSYSLGDQPQHF.

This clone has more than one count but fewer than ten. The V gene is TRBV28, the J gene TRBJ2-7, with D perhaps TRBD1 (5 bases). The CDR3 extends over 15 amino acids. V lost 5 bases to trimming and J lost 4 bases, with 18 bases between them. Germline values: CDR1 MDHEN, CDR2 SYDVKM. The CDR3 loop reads CASSTADSPGYEQYF. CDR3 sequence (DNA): TGTGCCAGCAGTACTGCCGACAGTCCCGGTTACGAGCAGTACTTC.

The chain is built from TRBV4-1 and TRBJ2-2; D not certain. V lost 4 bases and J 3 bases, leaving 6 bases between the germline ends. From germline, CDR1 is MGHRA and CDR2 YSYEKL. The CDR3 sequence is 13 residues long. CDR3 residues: CASSRYYTGELFF. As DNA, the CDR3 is TGCGCCAGCAGCCGATACTACACCGGGGAGCTGTTTTTT.

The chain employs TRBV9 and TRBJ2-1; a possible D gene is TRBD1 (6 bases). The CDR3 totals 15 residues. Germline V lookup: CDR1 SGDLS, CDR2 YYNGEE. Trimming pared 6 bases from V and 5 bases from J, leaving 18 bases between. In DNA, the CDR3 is TGTGCCAGCACCCGAGGGGGAAGCACCAACAATGAGCAGTTCTTC. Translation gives CASTRGGSTNNEQFF.

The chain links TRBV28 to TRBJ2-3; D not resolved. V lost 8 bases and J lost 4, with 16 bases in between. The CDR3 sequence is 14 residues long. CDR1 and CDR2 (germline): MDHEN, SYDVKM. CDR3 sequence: CASAPGREADTQYF. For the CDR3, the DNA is TGTGCCAGCGCACCCGGACGTGAGGCAGATACGCAGTATTTT.

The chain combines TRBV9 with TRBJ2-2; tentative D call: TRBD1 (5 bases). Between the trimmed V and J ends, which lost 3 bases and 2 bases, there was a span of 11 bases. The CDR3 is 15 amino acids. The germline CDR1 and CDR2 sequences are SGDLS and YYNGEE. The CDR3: CASSAYDSNTGELFF. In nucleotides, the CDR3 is TGTGCCAGCAGCGCCTACGACAGTAACACCGGGGAGCTGTTTTTT.

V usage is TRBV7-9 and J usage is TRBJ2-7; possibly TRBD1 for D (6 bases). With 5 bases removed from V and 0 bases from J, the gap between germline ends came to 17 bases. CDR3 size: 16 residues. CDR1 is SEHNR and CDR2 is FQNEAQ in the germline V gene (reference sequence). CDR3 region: CASSPSRTRGSYEQYF. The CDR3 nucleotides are TGTGCCAGCAGCCCCTCACGCACCAGGGGCTCCTACGAGCAGTACTTC. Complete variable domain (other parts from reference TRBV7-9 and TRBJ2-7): DTGVSQNPRHKITKRGQNVTFRCDPISEHNRLYWYRQTLGQGPEFLTYFQNEAQLEKSRLLSDRFSAERPKGSFSTLEIQRTEQGDSAMYLCASSPSRTRGSYEQYFGPGTRLTVT.

DNA of the CDR3: TGCGCCAGCAGCACCACTAGCGTCTACGAGCAGTACTTC. Protein sequence: CASSTTSVYEQYF. This chain uses TRBV5-1 with TRBJ2-7; 7 nucleotides match TRBD2. The germline gives CDR1 SGHRS, CDR2 YFSETQ. The CDR3 extends over 13 amino acids. Losses at the gene ends were 4 bases for V and 3 bases for J; bases not matched to a gene: 4. Full variable domain (missing parts from reference TRBV5-1 and TRBJ2-7): KAGVTQTPRYLIKTRGQQVTLSCSPISGHRSVSWYQQTPGQGLQFLFEYFSETQRNKGNFPGRFSGRQFSNSRSEMNVSTLELGDSALYLCASSTTSVYEQYFGPGTRLTVT.

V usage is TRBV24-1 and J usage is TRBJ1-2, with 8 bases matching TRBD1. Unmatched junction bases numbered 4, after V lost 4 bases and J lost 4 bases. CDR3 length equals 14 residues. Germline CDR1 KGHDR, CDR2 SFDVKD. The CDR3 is CATSEHDRGYGYTF. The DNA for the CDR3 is TGTGCCACCAGTGAACACGACAGGGGCTATGGCTACACCTTC.